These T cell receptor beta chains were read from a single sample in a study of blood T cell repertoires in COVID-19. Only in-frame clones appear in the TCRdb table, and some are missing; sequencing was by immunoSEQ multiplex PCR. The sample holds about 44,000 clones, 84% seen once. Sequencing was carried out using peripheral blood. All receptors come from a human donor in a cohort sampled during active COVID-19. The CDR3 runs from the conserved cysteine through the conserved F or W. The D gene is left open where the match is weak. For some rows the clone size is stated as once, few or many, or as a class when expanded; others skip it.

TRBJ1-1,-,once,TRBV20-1,TGCAGTGCTAGTAGGTTTCAGGGCCCCAGGAAAGCTTTCTTT,CSASRFQGPRKAFF
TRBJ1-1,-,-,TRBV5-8,TGTGCCAGCAGCTTTTCCTTGGGCGACACTGAAGCTTTCTTT,CASSFSLGDTEAFF
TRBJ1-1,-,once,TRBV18,TGTGCCAGCTCACCACCGGGCCAGAACACTGAAGCTTTCTTT,CASSPPGQNTEAFF
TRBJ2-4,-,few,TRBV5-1,TGCGCCAGCAGCCCATGGCAGGGGGCCAAAAACATTCAGTACTTC,CASSPWQGAKNIQYF
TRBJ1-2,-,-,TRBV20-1,TGCAGTTTCGACAAAACCTATGGCTACACCTTC,CSFDKTYGYTF
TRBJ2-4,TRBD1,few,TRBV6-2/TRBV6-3,TGTGCCAGCAGTTCCCCGGGACAGGGGCCGGGGACCAAAAACATTCAGTACTTC,CASSSPGQGPGTKNIQYF
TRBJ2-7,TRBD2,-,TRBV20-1,TGCAGTGCTAGTAGGCTAGCGGTCTCCTACGAGCAGTACTTC,CSASRLAVSYEQYF
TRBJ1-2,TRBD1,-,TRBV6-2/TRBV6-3,TGTGCCAGCAGTCCGAACGACAGGGCTGGCTACACCTTC,CASSPNDRAGYTF
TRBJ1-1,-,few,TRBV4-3,TGCGCCAGCAGCCAACCTCTAGGTGAGCACACTGAAGCTTTCTTT,CASSQPLGEHTEAFF
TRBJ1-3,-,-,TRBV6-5,TGTGCCAGCAGTCCCGTCCTAACCGGAAACACCATATATTTT,CASSPVLTGNTIYF
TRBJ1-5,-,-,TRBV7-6,TGTGCCAGCAGCTTAGGGGAGGATCAGCCCCAGCATTTT,CASSLGEDQPQHF
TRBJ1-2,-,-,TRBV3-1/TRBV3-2,TGTGCCAGCAGCCAAGATTCTACAGCCCCTAACTATGGCTACACCTTC,CASSQDSTAPNYGYTF
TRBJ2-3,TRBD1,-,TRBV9,TGTGCCAGCAGCGGGACAGGGATGCCCACAGATACGCAGTATTTT,CASSGTGMPTDTQYF
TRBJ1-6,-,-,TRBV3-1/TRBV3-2,TGTGCCAGCAGCCTCGAGGGGGGGCGATCCCTCCACTTT,CASSLEGGRSLHF
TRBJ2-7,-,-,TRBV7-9,TGTGCCAGCAGCACCTCCAGCTCCTACGAGCAGTACTTC,CASSTSSSYEQYF
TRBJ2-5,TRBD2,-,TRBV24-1,TGTGCCACCAGTGACCCACGTTTGATAGCGGGGGGAGAGACCCAGTACTTC,CATSDPRLIAGGETQYF
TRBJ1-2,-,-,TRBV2,TGTGCCAGCGGAGGAGGGGTGGGAGTCCTCTATGGCTACACCTTC,CASGGGVGVLYGYTF
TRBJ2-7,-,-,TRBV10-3,TGTGCCATCAGTGGAACGGGGTGGGGAGGCGAGCAGTACTTC,CAISGTGWGGEQYF
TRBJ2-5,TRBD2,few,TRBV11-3,TGTGCCAGCAGCCGGGGACGGCTAGCGGGTCCGGAGACCCAGTACTTC,CASSRGRLAGPETQYF
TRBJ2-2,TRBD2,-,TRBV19,TGTGCCAGTAGTATAGGGTGGAGCGGGAGCACCGGGGAGCTGTTTTTT,CASSIGWSGSTGELFF
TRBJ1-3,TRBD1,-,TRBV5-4,TGTGCCAGCAGCCCCGGACAGGGAGGGACTCGAAACACCATATATTTT,CASSPGQGGTRNTIYF
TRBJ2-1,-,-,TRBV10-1,TGCGCCAGCAGTGAGACGAGGGAGTTGGGAAATGAGCAGTTCTTC,CASSETRELGNEQFF
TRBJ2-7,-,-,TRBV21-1,TGTGCCAGCAGCCTCTCCTACGGGAGACAGGGCAACGAGCAGTACTTC,CASSLSYGRQGNEQYF
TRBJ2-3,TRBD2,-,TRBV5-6,TGTGCCAGCAGCTCCCTGGGGCGGGGGAGCACAGATACGCAGTATTTT,CASSSLGRGSTDTQYF
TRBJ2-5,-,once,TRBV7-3,-,CASSPSVRETQYF
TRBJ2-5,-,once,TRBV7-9,TGTGCCAGCAGCTTGAGGGTTTGGGAGACCCAGTACTTC,CASSLRVWETQYF
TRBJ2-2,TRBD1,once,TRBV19,TGTGCCAGTAGTACGCCGGGACAGGGGGCCGGGGAGCTGTTTTTT,CASSTPGQGAGELFF
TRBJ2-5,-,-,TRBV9,TGTGCCAGCAGCGTTAGCAGCCAAGAGACCCAGTACTTC,CASSVSSQETQYF
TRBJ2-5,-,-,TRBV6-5,TGTGCCAGCAGCAGACAGATCCAAGAGACCCAGTACTTC,CASSRQIQETQYF
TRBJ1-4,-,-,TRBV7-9,TGTGCCCCGGTCCCGTCGGGAAAACTGTTTTTT,CAPVPSGKLFF
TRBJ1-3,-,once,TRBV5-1,TGCGCCAGCGGGCAGGGAATTGGAAACACCATATATTTT,CASGQGIGNTIYF
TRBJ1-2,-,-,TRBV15,TGTGCCACCAGCAGAGGGACAACTGCTAACTATGGCTACACCTTC,CATSRGTTANYGYTF
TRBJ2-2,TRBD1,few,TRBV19,TGTGCCAGTAGTATTGGGACAGGGAACTTGGGGGAGCTGTTTTTT,CASSIGTGNLGELFF
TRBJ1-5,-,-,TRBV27,TGTGCCAGCAGGGCCATTGGGGCTTGGGGCCCCCAGCATTTT,CASRAIGAWGPQHF
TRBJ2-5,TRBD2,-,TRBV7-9,TGTGCCAGCAGCCGGACTAGCGGGGAAGAGACCCAGTACTTC,CASSRTSGEETQYF
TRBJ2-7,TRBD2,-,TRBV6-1,TGTGCCAGCAGTGAGACCTGGCCGGGACTAGCGGGGGGCTACGAGCAGTACTTC,CASSETWPGLAGGYEQYF
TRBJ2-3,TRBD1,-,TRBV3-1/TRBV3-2,TGTGCCAGCAGCCAGGGACAGGGTTGGGCAGATACGCAGTATTTT,CASSQGQGWADTQYF